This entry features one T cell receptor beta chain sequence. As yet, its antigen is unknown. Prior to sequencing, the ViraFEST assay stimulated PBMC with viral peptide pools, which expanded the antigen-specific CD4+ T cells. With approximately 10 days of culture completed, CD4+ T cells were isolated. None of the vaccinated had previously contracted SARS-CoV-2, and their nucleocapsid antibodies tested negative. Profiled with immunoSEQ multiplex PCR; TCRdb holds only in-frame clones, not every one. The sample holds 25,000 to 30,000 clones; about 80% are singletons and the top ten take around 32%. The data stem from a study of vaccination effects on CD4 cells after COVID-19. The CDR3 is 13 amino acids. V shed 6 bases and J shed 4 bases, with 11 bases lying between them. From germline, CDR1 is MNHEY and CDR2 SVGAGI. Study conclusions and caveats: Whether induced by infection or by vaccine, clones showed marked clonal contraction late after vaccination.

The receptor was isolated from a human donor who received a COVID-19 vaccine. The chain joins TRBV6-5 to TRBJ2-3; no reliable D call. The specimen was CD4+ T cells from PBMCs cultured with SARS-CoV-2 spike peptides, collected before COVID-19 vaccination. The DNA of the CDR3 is TGTGCCAGCAGCGGGCTTCAGGCAGATACGCAGTATTTT. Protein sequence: CASSGLQADTQYF.